This T cell receptor (beta chain) was identified during a study of shared clonotypes between healthy human individuals. The study, taken as a whole, reports: Clonotype sharing among donors, it was expected, would be affected by sequencing depth.

Of note for this clone: What it recognizes is unknown.

This CDR3 spans 16 amino acids. Looked up from germline, CDR1 is SGHAT and CDR2 is FQNNGV. V lost 5 bases and J lost 7; bases outside the gene matches: 14. Source study methods: Without quality scores, immunoSEQ junctional reads could not be filtered like full-length reads. TCRdb's table, derived via immunoSEQ multiplex PCR, lists solely in-frame clones and lacks some. V, J and clone size reflect that table, while D and trimming were determined from the DNA. The data contain 1.4 million to 1.5 million clones, 96% of them singletons. V usage is TRBV11-2 and J usage is TRBJ2-1; 7 bases agree with TRBD2. The sample comprised naive CD4+ T cells sorted from blood. Stated subset: CD45RA+ positively selected. The clonotype originates from a man aged 30 to 39 in good health. This CDR3 is CASSQDVLAVINEQFF. The CDR3, as DNA: TGTGCCAGCAGCCAAGATGTTCTAGCGGTAATAAATGAGCAGTTCTTC.